Presented here are 29 T cell receptor beta chains from one specimen sequenced in a study of cytomegalovirus exposure and HLA in healthy donors. PCR employed 60 Vbeta and 13 Jbeta primers. The method was immunoSEQ multiplex PCR; TCRdb's version includes in-frame clones alone and lacks a portion of them. The data show some 190,000 clones, about four fifths seen once. The material sequenced was PBMCs. These receptor sequences come from a woman under 40 in good health and CMV-seronegative.

The chain uses TRBV11-2 and TRBJ1-2; unclear D gene. Per the germline V gene, CDR1 is SGHAT and CDR2 is FQNNGV. V lost 6 bases and J lost 4, with 15 bases in between. The CDR3 consists of 14 residues. The CDR3 DNA is TGTGCCAGCAGACCCGCCGGCGGCGGCTATGGCTACACCTTC. It yields the protein CASRPAGGGYGYTF.

This clone was seen just once. This sequence joins TRBV7-2 and TRBJ1-1; weak D call: TRBD1 (5 bases). Germline CDR1 reads SGHTA; CDR2 reads FQGNSA. This CDR3 contains 15 residues. V dropped 5 bases and J dropped 8 bases, with 21 bases sitting between them. The CDR3 region has the DNA TGTGCCAGCAGCCCCCGTGTTGGGGGGACGGGCGAAGCTTTCTTT. This sequence encodes CASSPRVGGTGEAFF.

This clone was seen ten or more times. V is TRBV6-1 and J is TRBJ1-1; 7 bases align to TRBD1. Germline assignment: CDR1 MNHNS and CDR2 SASEGT. The ends lost 7 bases at V and 5 bases at J; junction bases unmatched: 7. The CDR3 has 13 amino acids. The CDR3 nucleotides are TGTGCCAGCACCGATACAGGGGTTACTGAAGCTTTCTTT. Translation: CASTDTGVTEAFF.

This chain connects TRBV19 to TRBJ1-5, with 9 bases aligning to TRBD1. Germline V gene sequence: CDR1 LNHDA, CDR2 SQIVND (reference sequence). With 4 bases clipped from V and 0 bases from J, the junction kept 10 bases outside the gene matches. The CDR3 is made up of 18 amino acids. Here the CDR3 reads CASSTTGGLGYSNQPQHF. The CDR3 DNA reads as TGTGCCAGTAGTACGACAGGGGGTCTAGGGTATAGCAATCAGCCCCAGCATTTT.

V gene TRBV2 combines with J gene TRBJ1-6; 9 nucleotides align to TRBD1. V was clipped by 2 bases and J by 10 bases; unmatched bases: 6. Per germline, CDR1 SNHLY and CDR2 FYNNEI. The CDR3 runs 15 residues. The CDR3 coding sequence is TGTGCCAGCAGTGAACGAGGGACAGGGATCTCACCCCTCCACTTT. Protein product: CASSERGTGISPLHF.

This chain links TRBV1 with TRBJ1-5; the D segment call TRBD1 is taken from the table without a DNA check. TRBV1 is a pseudogene locus. The CDR3 consists of 19 residues. CDR3 nucleotides: TGCACCAGCAGCCAAGATCGGGGACAGGGGGATTATAGCAATCAGCCCCAGCATTTT. It translates to CTSSQDRGQGDYSNQPQHF.

This clone was counted once. The rearrangement links TRBV4-3 to TRBJ2-1; 10 positions match TRBD2. This CDR3 is 16 amino acids long. Germline lookup yields CDR1 LGHNA and CDR2 YSLEER. V gave up 5 bases and J gave up 3 bases; unmatched junction bases: 7. The CDR3 loop reads CASSSGLAGDYNEQFF. CDR3 DNA sequence: TGCGCCAGCAGCTCAGGGCTAGCGGGGGACTACAATGAGCAGTTCTTC.

The J gene is TRBJ2-1, the V gene TRBV9; the match to TRBD2 covers 11 bases. Germline V gene lookup returns CDR1 SGDLS and CDR2 YYNGEE. The CDR3 is 15 residues long. V shed 4 bases and J 5 bases; nucleotides not matched to a gene: 5. CDR3 coding DNA: TGTGCCAGCAGCCTTAGCGGGGGGGCTCACAATGAGCAGTTCTTC. Translated, it gives CASSLSGGAHNEQFF. Full variable domain (outside the CDR3, taken from reference TRBV9 and TRBJ2-1): DSGVTQTPKHLITATGQRVTLRCSPRSGDLSVYWYQQSLDQGLQFLIQYYNGEERAKGNILERFSAQQFPDLHSELNLSSLELGDSALYFCASSLSGGAHNEQFFGPGTRLTVL.

This chain joins TRBV6-4 and TRBJ1-1, with TRBD1 identical over 8 bases. This CDR3 spans 13 amino acids. The ends lost 8 bases at V and 5 bases at J; junction bases unmatched: 7. CDR1 MRHNA and CDR2 SNTAGT come from the germline V gene. The CDR3 DNA is TGTGCCAGCTCACAGGGGGGGAGAACTGAAGCTTTCTTT. It translates to CASSQGGRTEAFF.

The chain joins TRBV9 to TRBJ2-5; D possibly corresponds to TRBD2 (5 bases). The germline V gene has CDR1 SGDLS and CDR2 YYNGEE. Trimming stripped 5 bases from V and 5 bases from J, with 13 bases between. The CDR3 sequence is 13 residues long. The CDR3 region has the DNA TGTGCCAGCAGGTCAATGGAGGAGGAGACCCAGTACTTC. It encodes CASRSMEEETQYF.

The chain carries TRBV27 and TRBJ1-1; 7 nucleotides align to TRBD1. Trimming at V came to 6 bases and at J to 1 base, leaving 11 bases not matched to a gene. This CDR3 region has 16 residues. Germline lookup yields CDR1 MNHEY and CDR2 SMNVEV (reference sequence). The DNA of the CDR3 is TGTGCCAGCAGGGGACTTTACAGGGGCCGGAACACTGAAGCTTTCTTT. Its protein is CASRGLYRGRNTEAFF.

The rearrangement links TRBV30 to TRBJ1-1; the D is unclear. The CDR3 runs to 12 residues. The V end was cut by 0 bases, the J end by 11 bases, with 13 bases between. Per the germline V gene, CDR1 is GTSNPN and CDR2 is SVGIG (reference sequence). The CDR3 protein is CAWSVPPGKAFF. In nucleotides, the CDR3 is TGTGCCTGGAGTGTCCCCCCGGGAAAGGCTTTCTTT.

The chain combines TRBV27 with TRBJ2-1; 7 bases line up with TRBD2. The length of the CDR3 is 13 residues. Per the germline V gene, CDR1 is MNHEY and CDR2 is SMNVEV (reference sequence). V shed 3 bases and J 6 bases; nucleotides not matched to a gene: 2. In nucleotides, the CDR3 is TGTGCCAGCAGTTTCGGGGGGATCAATGAGCAGTTCTTC. It specifies CASSFGGINEQFF.

This clone was recorded once. The CDR3, as DNA: TGTGCCTGGACCTCACAGGGGGGCAGTTACGAGCAGTACTTC. Protein: CAWTSQGGSYEQYF. The chain recombines TRBV30 with TRBJ2-7; 8 positions agree with TRBD1. The ends lost 4 bases at V and 4 bases at J; junction bases unmatched: 9. The CDR3 extends over 14 amino acids. Germline V gene data show CDR1 as GTSNPN and CDR2 as SVGIG (reference sequence).

The chain is built from TRBV25-1 and TRBJ2-3; no definite D call. The V end was cut by 10 bases, the J end by 4 bases, with 18 bases between. Germline V gene sequence: CDR1 MGHDK, CDR2 SYGVNS. The length of the CDR3 is 14 residues. CDR3 protein: CATKTSSGADTQYF. The CDR3 DNA is TGTGCCACCAAAACGTCCTCAGGCGCAGATACGCAGTATTTT.

V and J are TRBV5-4 and TRBJ2-5, with 7 nucleotides matching TRBD1. J lost 4 bases, V lost 4 bases, and 10 bases had no gene match. The CDR3 is made up of 15 amino acids. Germline CDR1 SGHNT, CDR2 YYREEE (reference sequence). The CDR3, as DNA: TGTGCCAGCAGCATACGACAGGGCGGCCGAGAGACCCAGTACTTC. Encoded protein: CASSIRQGGRETQYF.

This clone was detected once. The V gene is TRBV19, the J gene TRBJ1-2, with 7 bases identical to TRBD1. There are 17 residues in the CDR3. Germline CDR1 reads LNHDA; CDR2 reads SQIVND (reference sequence). V shed 0 bases, J shed 4 bases, and the junction held 11 bases outside the gene matches. In DNA form, the CDR3 reads TGTGCCAGTAGTATAGATTTTACAGGGGCTGGCGTCTATGGCTACACCTTC. Its translation: CASSIDFTGAGVYGYTF. Using reference TRBV19 and TRBJ1-2 for the parts outside the CDR3, the full variable domain is DGGITQSPKYLFRKEGQNVTLSCEQNLNHDAMYWYRQDPGQGLRLIYYSQIVNDFQKGDIAEGYSVSREKKESFPLTVTSAQKNPTAFYLCASSIDFTGAGVYGYTFGSGTRLTVV.

This sequence joins TRBV18 and TRBJ2-5, with 12 bases matching TRBD2. There are 17 residues in the CDR3. CDR1 and CDR2 (germline): KGHSH, LQKENI. Germline trimming cut 4 bases from V and 1 base from J; bases unmatched to any gene: 7. The CDR3 sequence is CASSRLGTSGSQETQYF. The CDR3 DNA reads as TGTGCCAGCTCACGGCTCGGGACTAGCGGGTCCCAAGAGACCCAGTACTTC.

This clone was counted once. CDR3: CASSLGLAGGNEQFF. Written as DNA, the CDR3 is TGTGCCAGCAGTTTAGGACTAGCGGGGGGCAATGAGCAGTTCTTC. The gene calls are TRBV27 and TRBJ2-1; 14 bases match TRBD2. Germline V gives CDR1 MNHEY, CDR2 SMNVEV (reference sequence). The CDR3 is made up of 15 amino acids. V lost 2 bases to trimming and J lost 6 bases; unmatched junction nucleotides: 0.

The J gene is TRBJ1-2, the V gene TRBV10-3; 7 bases agree with TRBD1. The CDR3 contains 17 residues. With V trimmed by 3 bases and J by 6 bases, 16 bases remained unmatched. Germline loops: CDR1 ENHRY, CDR2 SYGVKD. The chain's CDR3 is CAISDFLRDSGWNGYTF. The CDR3 bases are TGTGCCATCAGTGATTTCCTCCGGGACAGCGGTTGGAATGGCTACACCTTC.

V usage is TRBV28 and J usage is TRBJ1-2; 10 nucleotides align to TRBD1. This CDR3 is built from 14 residues. CDR1 is MDHEN and CDR2 is SYDVKM in the germline V gene. J gave up 4 bases and V 7 bases, and 6 bases lay outside the gene matches. CDR3 nucleotide sequence: TGTGCCAGCACGAGGACAGGGGGTGTCTATGGCTACACCTTC. Encoded protein: CASTRTGGVYGYTF.

The chain combines TRBV5-1 with TRBJ1-6, with D possibly being TRBD1 (5 bases). The CDR3 covers 17 residues. Trimming stripped 0 bases from V and 9 bases from J, with 19 bases between. Germline V gives CDR1 SGHRS, CDR2 YFSETQ. This CDR3 is CASSLALPTVGSSPLHF. The DNA for the CDR3 is TGCGCCAGCAGCTTGGCCCTACCGACAGTGGGTAGTTCACCCCTCCACTTT. The entire variable domain, with the rest obtained from reference TRBV5-1 and TRBJ1-6, is as follows: KAGVTQTPRYLIKTRGQQVTLSCSPISGHRSVSWYQQTPGQGLQFLFEYFSETQRNKGNFPGRFSGRQFSNSRSEMNVSTLELGDSALYLCASSLALPTVGSSPLHFGNGTRLTVT.

V gene TRBV5-1 combines with J gene TRBJ2-5, with TRBD2 matching 8 bases. CDR1 and CDR2 (germline): SGHRS, YFSETQ. J lost 5 bases, V lost 2 bases, and 11 bases had no gene match. The CDR3 extends over 16 amino acids. The CDR3 DNA reads as TGCGCCAGCAGCTTCGGGACTAGGAATGAAAAGGAGACCCAGTACTTC. Its protein product is CASSFGTRNEKETQYF.

This chain uses TRBV29-1 with TRBJ1-2, with 9 bases lining up with TRBD1. Per the germline V gene, CDR1 is SQVTM and CDR2 is ANQGSEA. The CDR3 covers 13 residues. V lost 5 bases, J lost 4 bases, and 5 bases stayed unmatched. The CDR3 protein is CSVPGQGLYGYTF. CDR3 bases: TGCAGCGTTCCGGGACAGGGCCTCTATGGCTACACCTTC.

The rearrangement uses TRBV5-1 and TRBJ2-7; 7 nucleotides line up with TRBD2. After removal of 2 bases from V and 4 bases from J, the junction contained 6 bases not matched to a gene. The CDR3 sequence is 14 residues long. In germline, CDR1 is SGHRS, CDR2 YFSETQ. The DNA for the CDR3 is TGCGCCAGCAGCTTTCAAGCGGGGAATTACGAGCAGTACTTC. Translating it yields CASSFQAGNYEQYF.

This clone was seen only a few times. This chain uses TRBV4-3 with TRBJ2-7; 8 bases are a match to TRBD2. Per germline, CDR1 LGHNA and CDR2 YSLEER. CDR3 length: 15 amino acids. V gave up 1 base and J gave up 4 bases; unmatched junction bases: 6. The CDR3 loop is CASSQAGGLIYEQYF. CDR3 nucleotides: TGCGCCAGCAGCCAAGCGGGGGGGTTAATATACGAGCAGTACTTC.

The J gene is TRBJ1-5, the V gene TRBV2, with 9 nucleotides matching TRBD1. Germline CDR1 SNHLY, CDR2 FYNNEI. The V and J ends lost 4 bases and 2 bases, in that order; junction bases with no gene match: 3. The CDR3 contains 15 residues. The CDR3 loop is CASSVGQGGNQPQHF. Written as DNA, the CDR3 is TGTGCCAGCAGTGTGGGACAGGGTGGCAATCAGCCCCAGCATTTT. The entire variable domain, with the rest obtained from reference TRBV2 and TRBJ1-5, is as follows: EPEVTQTPSHQVTQMGQEVILRCVPISNHLYFYWYRQILGQKVEFLVSFYNNEISEKSEIFDDQFSVERPDGSNFTLKIRSTKLEDSAMYFCASSVGQGGNQPQHFGDGTRLSIL.

This clone was seen only once. This sequence joins TRBV27 and TRBJ1-1; TRBD1 aligns across 11 bases. The CDR3 consists of 16 residues. Germline CDR1 MNHEY, CDR2 SMNVEV (reference sequence). V trimming: 3 bases; J trimming: 4 bases; junction bases outside the gene matches: 7. The CDR3 is CASSFRTGGYGTEAFF. The CDR3, as DNA: TGTGCCAGCAGTTTCCGGACAGGGGGCTATGGCACTGAAGCTTTCTTT.

The chain uses TRBV20-1 and TRBJ1-2; D unclear. V was cut by 7 bases and J by 7 bases, with 10 bases left in between. The length of the CDR3 is 10 residues. Germline assignment: CDR1 DFQATT and CDR2 SNEGSKA (reference sequence). The CDR3 coding sequence is TGCAGTGGCTATACCGGTGGCTACACCTTC. Amino acid sequence: CSGYTGGYTF.